These T cell receptor beta chains were read from a single sample in a study of T-cell reconstitution after alpha-beta-depleted transplantation in children. TCRdb reprocessed the PCR reads with MiXCR, giving one entry per CDR3 protein. The sample has fewer than 400,000 distinct CDR3 sequences; around 25% are singletons. The source material was PBMCs, mostly from graft donor cells, sampled 180 days after TCRalphabeta/CD19-depleted stem cell transplant. Receptor source: a male patient between 5 and 17 years old who had a stem cell transplant for acute lymphoblastic leukemia, so the T cells may come from the graft donor. CDR3s include the opening cysteine and the closing phenylalanine or tryptophan. A D gene is named only where the DNA matches it firmly. Clone size appears in some rows only: once, few, many, or a class for an expanded clone.

few,NA,TRBV20-1,TRBJ1-4,14,CSARPPGRGEKLFF,TGCAGTGCTAGGCCGCCGGGGAGAGGGGAAAAACTGTTTTTT
few,NA,TRBV10-3,TRBJ1-3,11,CAIRQGNTIYF,TGTGCCATCAGGCAGGGAAACACCATATATTTT
NA,TRBD1,TRBV24-1,TRBJ2-1,16,CATSDYRDRGHYEQFF,TGTGCCACCAGTGATTACCGGGACAGGGGGCACTATGAGCAGTTCTTC
few,NA,TRBV4-1,TRBJ2-1,15,CASSQGSLRVNEQFF,TGCGCCAGCAGCCAAGGGTCCCTCAGGGTCAATGAGCAGTTCTTC
few,NA,TRBV27,TRBJ2-5,13,CASSLYPEETQYF,TGTGCCAGCAGTTTATACCCAGAAGAGACCCAGTACTTC
NA,TRBD2,TRBV27,TRBJ2-7,12,CASGLAGGEQYF,TGTGCCAGTGGACTAGCGGGAGGCGAGCAGTACTTC
NA,TRBD2,TRBV7-3,TRBJ2-5,16,CASSLVGTSVVETQYF,TGTGCCAGCAGCTTAGTAGGAACTAGCGTTGTGGAGACCCAGTACTTC
few,NA,TRBV12-3/TRBV12-4,TRBJ2-1,13,CASSTLDYNEQFF,TGTGCCAGCAGCACTCTGGACTACAATGAGCAGTTCTTC
NA,TRBD2,TRBV5-1,TRBJ2-7,15,CASSLETSGTYEQYF,TGCGCCAGCAGCTTGGAGACTAGCGGAACCTACGAGCAGTACTTC
NA,NA,TRBV16,TRBJ1-1,15,CASSQSQNRNTEAFF,TGTGCCAGCAGCCAAAGTCAAAACAGGAACACTGAAGCTTTCTTT
NA,TRBD2,TRBV5-1,TRBJ2-7,15,CASSSGTSPFYEQYF,TGCGCCAGCAGCTCTGGGACTAGTCCTTTTTACGAGCAGTACTTC
NA,TRBD2,TRBV28,TRBJ2-1,15,CASGSRGRAYNEQFF,TGTGCCAGCGGGTCGCGGGGGAGGGCCTACAATGAGCAGTTCTTC
few,NA,TRBV12-3/TRBV12-4,TRBJ2-1,17,CASSPFSGANLQNEQFF,TGTGCCAGCAGTCCGTTCTCAGGGGCGAACCTACAAAATGAGCAGTTCTTC
NA,NA,TRBV6-1,TRBJ2-7,15,CASSEVLASSYEQYF,TGTGCCAGCAGTGAAGTTTTAGCGAGCTCCTACGAGCAGTACTTC
few,NA,TRBV5-1,TRBJ2-1,14,CASSGGTFYNEQFF,TGCGCCAGCAGCGGGGGGACTTTCTACAATGAGCAGTTCTTC
many,NA,TRBV7-9,TRBJ2-7,11,CASSLHYEQYF,TGTGCCAGCAGCTTACACTACGAGCAGTACTTC
few,TRBD2,TRBV5-5,TRBJ2-7,16,CASSFPTSGRPDEQYF,TGTGCCAGCAGCTTCCCGACTAGCGGGAGGCCGGACGAGCAGTACTTC
few,NA,TRBV5-1,TRBJ2-7,17,CASSWTFESGGSYEQYF,TGCGCCAGCAGCTGGACCTTCGAGTCAGGCGGCTCCTACGAGCAGTACTTC
many,TRBD1,TRBV7-2,TRBJ1-2,14,CASSSGQGAYGYTF,TGTGCCAGCAGCTCCGGACAGGGAGCCTATGGCTACACCTTC
few,TRBD2,TRBV20-1,TRBJ2-1,15,CSVDGTSGEYNEQFF,TGCAGTGTCGATGGGACTAGCGGAGAGTACAATGAGCAGTTCTTC
NA,NA,TRBV9,TRBJ1-1,13,CASSDLMNTEAFF,TGTGCCAGCAGCGACCTCATGAACACTGAAGCTTTCTTT
many,NA,TRBV4-1,TRBJ1-4,16,CASSQDEGRNNEKLFF,TGCGCCAGCAGCCAAGACGAGGGACGGAACAATGAAAAACTGTTTTTT
few,TRBD2,TRBV5-1,TRBJ2-7,15,CASSLLLAGVYEQYF,TGCGCCAGCAGCTTGTTGCTAGCGGGAGTTTACGAGCAGTACTTC
NA,TRBD2,TRBV24-1,TRBJ2-1,17,CATSDLPPTSGYNEQFF,TGTGCCACCAGTGATTTGCCCCCGACTAGCGGATACAATGAGCAGTTCTTC